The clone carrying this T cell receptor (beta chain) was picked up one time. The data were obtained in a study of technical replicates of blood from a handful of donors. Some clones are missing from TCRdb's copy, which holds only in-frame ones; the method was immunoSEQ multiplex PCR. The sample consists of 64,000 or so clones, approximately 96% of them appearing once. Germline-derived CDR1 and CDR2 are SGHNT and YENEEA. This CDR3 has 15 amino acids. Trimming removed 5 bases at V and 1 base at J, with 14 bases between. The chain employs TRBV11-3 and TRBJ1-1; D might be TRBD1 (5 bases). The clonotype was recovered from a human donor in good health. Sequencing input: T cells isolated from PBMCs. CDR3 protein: CASSTQGVSNTEAFF. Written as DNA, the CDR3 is TGTGCCAGCAGCACTCAGGGTGTCTCGAACACTGAAGCTTTCTTT.